Sequencing of this T cell receptor (beta chain) was carried out in a study of T cells in localized non-small cell lung cancer (dated by TCRdb to 2018 to 2020). With respect to the entire study: The study examined T cell repertoires in 200 to 250 patients with early-stage NSCLC and compared tumors with uninvolved tumor-adjacent lungs. Of the NSCLC patients, 120 to 150 were male and roughly 100 were female, and the mean age was around 66 years. The cohort consisted of under 300 treatment-naive NSCLC patients whose localized lung tumors had been resected.

The immunoSEQ Assay was used to sequence TCR beta CDR3 regions from DNA. In the original analysis: T cell density was computed as TCR beta template counts normalized to usable DNA estimated by amplifying housekeeping genes. The preseqR package was used to estimate richness by extrapolating to 400,000 templates for PBMC samples and to 120,000 templates for tissue samples. Clonality was calculated as one minus Pielou's evenness. Differential abundance testing on productive amino-acid clonotypes, with a minimum total count of 5 and an alpha of 0.1, was used to identify tissue-enriched TCRs. The Jaccard Index and the Morisita Overlap Index were used to measure how much the repertoires overlapped between compartments. GLIPH clustered TCR beta CDR3s with public tetramer-defined viral CDR3s; viral motifs required at least three viral sequences plus V-gene enrichment. As stored in TCRdb, this immuneACCESS dataset retains in-frame rearrangements with V and J assigned. A fraction of the clones does not appear; measured against another copy, unresolved V genes explain less than half of the discrepancy, and the remainder lacks a known reason. Clonal size and the V and J genes are those of that table, whereas D and trimming came from the DNA. The sample table contains around 33,000 clones; only one count was recorded for 92% of them. The ten largest account for 2% to 2.5% of the sample.

Overall results and qualifications from the work: Higher blood T cell density associated with longer overall survival, while higher adjacent-lung clonality associated with shorter survival. A median of approximately 62 of the top 100 tumor clones turned up in the paired uninvolved adjacent lung, and 25 to 30 of those clones also ranked among the top 100 of that same adjacent lung. Because multi-region tumor sequencing was not done, intratumor heterogeneity could not be ruled out. Since the design was exploratory, TCR variables were selected using unadjusted p-values with no false-discovery rate correction. Uninvolved tumor-adjacent lung showed the highest T cell clonality, higher than tumor, which suggests more focused antigenic responses in the uninvolved tumor-adjacent lung.

At diagnosis, tumor, uninvolved tumor-adjacent lung and peripheral blood were collected and then preserved as a mix of FFPE and fresh-frozen material. For TCR repertoire profiling, blood samples were analyzed in the form of peripheral blood mononuclear cells. A note on this clone: Its target antigen remains unknown. No base qualities exist here, and no much larger clone lies one base off it.

This sample comprised peripheral blood, obtained before any cancer treatment. The sequence came from a female donor of 60 years or more with stage I lung adenocarcinoma.

The CDR3 sequence is CASSAYGLAGGVPMNTGELFF. Here is the DNA: TGTGCCAGCAGCGCCTATGGACTAGCGGGGGGCGTCCCCATGAACACCGGGGAGCTGTTTTTT. The V and J segments used are TRBV7-8 and TRBJ2-2, with 14 middle bases fitting TRBD2. The germline V gene provides CDR1 SGHVS and CDR2 FQNEAQ. Ends trimmed: V by 5 bases, J by 1 base; bases unmatched to a gene: 15. The CDR3, from cysteine to phenylalanine, totals 21 residues. Just the 63-base CDR3 DNA is kept, in frame starting at base 1.